The sample holds a few counts of the clone carrying this TCR beta chain. Its antigen is as yet unknown. Use of 60 Vbeta and 13 Jbeta primers characterized the PCR. Libraries were prepared by immunoSEQ multiplex PCR; TCRdb keeps only in-frame clonotypes and omits some of them. Found here are 100,000 to 120,000 clones, 60% to 80% of them singletons; the top ten hold roughly 8.7%. This entry is derived from a study of cytomegalovirus exposure and HLA in healthy donors. The CDR3 is 10 amino acids. Germline CDR1 GTSNPN, CDR2 SVGIG (reference sequence). V dropped 8 bases and J dropped 5 bases, with 7 bases sitting between them. Points from the study as a whole: Some highly shared sequence variants likely arose as a pipeline artifact. TRBV6-2, TRBV6-3 and some other V segments were unresolvable in 87-base-pair reads.

V is TRBV30 and J is TRBJ2-1; D possibly corresponds to TRBD1 (6 bases). The sequenced sample consisted of PBMCs. This clonotype originated in a man younger than 35 in good health and CMV-seropositive. The CDR3: CATGHNEQFF. In nucleotides, the CDR3 is TGTGCCACAGGGCACAATGAGCAGTTCTTC. Full variable domain (remainder filled in from reference TRBV30 and TRBJ2-1): SQTIHQWPATLVQPVGSPLSLECTVEGTSNPNLYWYRQAAGRGLQLLFYSVGIGQISSEVPQNLSASRPQDRQFILSSKKLLLSDSGFYLCATGHNEQFFGPGTRLTVL.